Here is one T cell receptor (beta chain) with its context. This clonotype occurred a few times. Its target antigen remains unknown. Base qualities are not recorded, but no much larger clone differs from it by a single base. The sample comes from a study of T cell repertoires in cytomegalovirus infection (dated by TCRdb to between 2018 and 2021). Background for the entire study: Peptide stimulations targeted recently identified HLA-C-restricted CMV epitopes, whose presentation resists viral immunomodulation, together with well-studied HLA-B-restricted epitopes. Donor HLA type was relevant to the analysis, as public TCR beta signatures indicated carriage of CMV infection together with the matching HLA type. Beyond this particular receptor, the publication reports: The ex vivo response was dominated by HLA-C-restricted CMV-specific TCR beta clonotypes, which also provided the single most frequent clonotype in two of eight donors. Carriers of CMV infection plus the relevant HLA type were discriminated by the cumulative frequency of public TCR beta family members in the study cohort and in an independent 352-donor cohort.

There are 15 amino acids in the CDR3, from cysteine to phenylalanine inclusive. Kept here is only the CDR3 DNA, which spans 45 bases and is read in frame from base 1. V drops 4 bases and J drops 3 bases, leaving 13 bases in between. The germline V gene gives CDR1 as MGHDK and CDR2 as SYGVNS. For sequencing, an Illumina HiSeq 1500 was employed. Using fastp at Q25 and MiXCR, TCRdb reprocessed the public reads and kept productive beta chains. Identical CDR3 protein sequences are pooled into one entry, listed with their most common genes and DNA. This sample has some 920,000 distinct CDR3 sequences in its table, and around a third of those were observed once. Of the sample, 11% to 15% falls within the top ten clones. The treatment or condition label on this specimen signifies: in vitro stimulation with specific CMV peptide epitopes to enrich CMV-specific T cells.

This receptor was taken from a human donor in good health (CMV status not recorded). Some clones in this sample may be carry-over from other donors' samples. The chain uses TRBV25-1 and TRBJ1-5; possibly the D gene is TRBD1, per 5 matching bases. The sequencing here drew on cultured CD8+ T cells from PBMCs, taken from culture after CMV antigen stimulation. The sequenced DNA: TGTGCCAGCAGTGGGGTCAGGGAAGACAATCAGCCCCAGCATTTT. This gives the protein CASSGVREDNQPQHF. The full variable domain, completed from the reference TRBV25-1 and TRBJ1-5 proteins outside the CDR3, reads EADIYQTPRYLVIGTGKKITLECSQTMGHDKMYWYQQDPGMELHLIHYSYGVNSTEKGDLSSESTVSRIRTEHFPLTLESARPSHTSQYLCASSGVREDNQPQHFGDGTRLSIL.